These 30 T cell receptor beta chains share one sample of origin, sequenced in a study of T cells after yellow fever vaccination. TCRdb recomputed calls from the 5' RACE reads with MiXCR, one row per CDR3 protein. The sample yields roughly 94,000 distinct CDR3 sequences, about 8.8% seen once. The starting material was CD8+ T cells not binding an NS4B(214-222) dextramer, sorted from PBMCs, obtained more than 13 days after the first yellow fever vaccination. The receptors originated from a man aged 18 to 30 who received the YFV17D yellow fever vaccine.

Only a few counts were recorded for this clonotype. The chain combines TRBV6-1 with TRBJ2-7; 8 nucleotides match TRBD1. CDR1 and CDR2 from the germline V gene are MNHNS and SASEGT. The CDR3 extends over 15 amino acids. Trimming removed 7 bases from V and 2 bases from J; junction bases left unmatched: 10. CDR3 sequence reads: CASKAGTGRAYEQYF. The DNA of the CDR3 is TGTGCCAGCAAGGCCGGGACAGGACGTGCCTACGAGCAGTACTTC.

The rearrangement links TRBV7-9 to TRBJ1-6; the match to TRBD1 covers 10 bases. There are 16 residues in the CDR3. V trimming: 1 base; J trimming: 7 bases; junction bases outside the gene matches: 4. Germline-derived CDR1 and CDR2 are SEHNR and FQNEAQ (reference sequence). The CDR3 sequence is CASSLVVGQGNSPLHF. The CDR3 nucleotides read TGTGCCAGCAGCTTAGTTGTGGGACAGGGGAATTCACCCCTCCACTTT.

The CDR3 DNA sequence: TGTGCCAGCAGGTACCGACAGGGAAAGCTCGTCGTC. Translation gives CASRYRQGKLVV. The chain uses TRBV7-8 and TRBJ2-7; 7 nucleotides agree with TRBD1. The CDR3 spans 12 residues. Per the germline V gene, CDR1 is SGHVS and CDR2 is FQNEAQ.

This clonotype turned up a few times. The genes are TRBV7-9 and TRBJ2-1; D gene unclear. Germline CDR1 reads SEHNR; CDR2 reads FQNEAQ (reference sequence). The CDR3 is 16 amino acids. V gave up 1 base and J gave up 1 base, with 11 bases separating them. In DNA, the CDR3 is TGTGCCAGCAGCTTAGGAGTCTATGGTTCCTACAATGAGCAGTTCTTC. It is translated as CASSLGVYGSYNEQFF. The full variable domain, with the rest looked up from reference TRBV7-9 and TRBJ2-1, is DTGVSQNPRHKITKRGQNVTFRCDPISEHNRLYWYRQTLGQGPEFLTYFQNEAQLEKSRLLSDRFSAERPKGSFSTLEIQRTEQGDSAMYLCASSLGVYGSYNEQFFGPGTRLTVL.

This clonotype showed up just a few times. This rearrangement joins TRBV12-3 or TRBV12-4 to TRBJ1-1; tentative D call: TRBD1 (5 bases). This CDR3 has 15 residues. Trimming stripped 8 bases from V and 6 bases from J, with 22 bases between. The CDR3 bases are TGTGCCAGCGGGACGAATTCAGGGATTGGGTCTGAAGCTTTCTTT. Its translation is CASGTNSGIGSEAFF.

The chain links TRBV5-1 to TRBJ2-5; unclear D gene. CDR3 size: 12 residues. In germline, CDR1 is SGHRS, CDR2 YFSETQ. V lost 8 bases and J lost 2, with 10 bases in between. CDR3 protein: CASGRWQETQYF. DNA for the CDR3: TGCGCCAGTGGGCGGTGGCAAGAGACCCAGTACTTC.

V usage is TRBV7-9 and J usage is TRBJ2-2, with D unresolved. From germline, CDR1 is SEHNR and CDR2 FQNEAQ (reference sequence). V was trimmed by 4 bases and J by 5 bases, leaving 11 bases between them. This CDR3 has 14 residues. CDR3 coding DNA: TGTGCCAGCAGCTCGAAGATCTGGACCGGGGAGCTGTTTTTT. It is translated as CASSSKIWTGELFF.

This clonotype was detected only a few times. The CDR3 nucleotides are TGCGCCAGCAGCCAAATGGCAGGGCGAGGCTACACCTTC. Its translation: CASSQMAGRGYTF. This chain uses TRBV4-3 with TRBJ1-2, with a weak D call TRBD1 (5 bases). Germline V gene sequence: CDR1 LGHNA, CDR2 YSLEER. The V end lost 2 bases, the J end lost 8 bases, and 12 bases lay between the germline ends. CDR3 length: 13 residues.

The J gene is TRBJ1-1, the V gene TRBV15; 7 positions agree with TRBD1. The CDR3 totals 14 residues. J lost 7 bases, V lost 0 bases, and 5 bases had no gene match. Germline assignment: CDR1 LNHNV and CDR2 YYDKDF (reference sequence). CDR3 sequence (DNA): TGTGCCACCAGCAGAGATCCGGGACAGATTGAAGCTTTCTTT. It yields the protein CATSRDPGQIEAFF.

This chain joins TRBV4-1 and TRBJ2-1; tentative D call: TRBD2 (6 bases). Germline V gene sequence: CDR1 MGHRA, CDR2 YSYEKL. V was clipped by 9 bases and J by 8 bases, with 20 bases between them. CDR3 size: 14 residues. CDR3 nucleotides: TGCGCCAGTTCAGGGCGGGGCTCTCCCGATGAGCAGTTCTTC. It translates to CASSGRGSPDEQFF.

This clonotype has at least ten counts. The chain employs TRBV4-3 and TRBJ1-1; 7 bases match TRBD1. Germline V gene sequence: CDR1 LGHNA, CDR2 YSLEER. With V trimmed by 3 bases and J by 1 base, 2 bases remained unmatched. The CDR3 loop spans 14 amino acids. This chain's CDR3 is CASSQAGGNTEAFF. DNA for the CDR3: TGCGCCAGCAGCCAGGCAGGGGGGAACACTGAAGCTTTCTTT.

The chain uses TRBV6-1 and TRBJ2-7; the match to TRBD1 covers 8 bases. The CDR3 extends over 14 amino acids. V gave up 5 bases and J gave up 6 bases; unmatched junction bases: 9. Germline CDR1 is MNHNS and CDR2 is SASEGT. This CDR3 is CASSPLDRGGEQYV. DNA of the CDR3: TGTGCCAGCAGTCCTCTCGACAGGGGAGGCGAGCAGTACGTC.

This clonotype was detected ten times or more. V gene TRBV5-1 combines with J gene TRBJ1-1, with 10 nucleotides matching TRBD1. Germline V gene sequence: CDR1 SGHRS, CDR2 YFSETQ. The CDR3 totals 15 residues. V lost 0 bases to trimming and J lost 5 bases; unmatched junction nucleotides: 4. The DNA of the CDR3 is TGCGCCAGCAGCTTGGTACCGGGACAGGGGACTGAAGCTTTCTTT. It is translated as CASSLVPGQGTEAFF.

This chain connects TRBV6-1 to TRBJ2-3; no clear D. In germline, CDR1 is MNHNS, CDR2 SASEGT. The CDR3 totals 15 residues. With 2 bases removed from V and 2 bases from J, the gap between germline ends came to 11 bases. The CDR3 coding sequence is TGTGCCAGCAGTGAAACCATTATTCTCACAGATACGCAGTATTTT. Protein: CASSETIILTDTQYF.

This clonotype was seen more than once but under ten times. DNA for the CDR3: TGTGCCAGCAGCTTAGAGGATGGGGCCTACGAGCAGTACTTC. As protein: CASSLEDGAYEQYF. V and J are TRBV7-7 and TRBJ2-7; D gene unclear. Germline lookup yields CDR1 SSHAT and CDR2 FNYEAQ (reference sequence). The ends were cut back, 1 base at V and 2 bases at J, with 9 bases in the middle. This CDR3 region has 14 residues.

This chain links TRBV30 with TRBJ2-7; D is possibly TRBD2 (5 bases). CDR3 size: 14 residues. Deletions cut 8 bases from V and 0 bases from J, with 17 bases between. Per the germline V gene, CDR1 is GTSNPN and CDR2 is SVGIG (reference sequence). The CDR3 coding sequence is TGTGCCGGAACCCGGGGTCTCCTCTCCTACGAGCAGTACTTC. Its protein is CAGTRGLLSYEQYF.

In its sample, this clonotype was seen a few times. The chain recombines TRBV9 with TRBJ2-1; D perhaps matches TRBD2 (7 bases). This CDR3 has 15 amino acids. Germline V gives CDR1 SGDLS, CDR2 YYNGEE. The V end was cut by 6 bases, the J end by 3 bases, with 16 bases between. The CDR3 DNA follows: TGTGCCAGCACCAAGTGGGGGGGCAACTACAATGAGCAGTTCTTC. Protein sequence: CASTKWGGNYNEQFF.

This chain connects TRBV7-6 to TRBJ1-2; 7 bases map to TRBD1. The trim removed 5 bases at V and 2 bases at J, leaving 17 bases unmatched. This CDR3 has 18 residues. Germline loops: CDR1 SGHVS, CDR2 FNYEAQ. CDR3 protein: CASSPPRGGKMGNYGYTF. CDR3 in DNA: TGTGCCAGCAGCCCCCCCAGAGGGGGCAAAATGGGGAACTATGGCTACACCTTC.

This clonotype was seen a handful of times. The V gene is TRBV20-1, the J gene TRBJ2-3, with 9 bases aligning to TRBD1. The CDR3 runs 15 residues. The germline V gene encodes CDR1 DFQATT and CDR2 SNEGSKA (reference sequence). The V gene end was trimmed by 6 bases and the J gene end by 4 bases; junction bases not matched to a gene: 11. Here the CDR3 reads CSATRDRVGSDTQYF. CDR3 DNA sequence: TGCAGTGCAACTCGGGACAGGGTAGGATCAGATACGCAGTATTTT.

The chain couples TRBV29-1 to TRBJ2-5, with TRBD1 matching over 8 bases. The CDR3 contains 12 residues. Germline V gene lookup returns CDR1 SQVTM and CDR2 ANQGSEA. The V and J ends lost 4 bases and 7 bases, in that order; junction bases with no gene match: 5. This CDR3 is CSVGQGMGTQYF. The CDR3, as DNA: TGCAGCGTTGGACAGGGGATGGGGACCCAGTACTTC. Looking up the rest from reference TRBV29-1 and TRBJ2-5 gives the full variable domain: SAVISQKPSRDICQRGTSLTIQCQVDSQVTMMFWYRQQPGQSLTLIATANQGSEATYESGFVIDKFPISRPNLTFSTLTVSNMSPEDSSIYLCSVGQGMGTQYFGPGTRLLVL.

This sequence joins TRBV5-8 and TRBJ2-7; D gene ambiguous. Between the trimmed V and J ends, which lost 0 bases and 2 bases, there was a span of 6 bases. The length of the CDR3 is 13 residues. Germline-derived CDR1 and CDR2 are SGHTS and YDEGEE. DNA of the CDR3: TGTGCCAGCAGCTTGGTGGGAACCTACGAGCAGTACGTC. This gives the protein CASSLVGTYEQYV.

This clonotype was detected only a few times. The V call is TRBV29-1, the J call TRBJ2-2; no definite D call. Germline V CDR1 and CDR2: SQVTM, ANQGSEA. The CDR3 contains 12 residues. Trimming shortened V by 7 bases and J by 0 bases, and 6 bases separated the two germline ends. This chain's CDR3 is CSAPTNTGELFF. The CDR3 DNA follows: TGCAGCGCCCCCACGAACACCGGGGAGCTGTTTTTT.

V usage is TRBV7-8 and J usage is TRBJ2-2; weak D call: TRBD1 (6 bases). The CDR3 has 14 residues. Germline V gives CDR1 SGHVS, CDR2 FQNEAQ. Between the trimmed V and J ends, which lost 1 base and 6 bases, there was a span of 9 bases. CDR3 loop: CASSLVTGPGELFF. For the CDR3, the DNA is TGTGCCAGCAGCTTAGTTACAGGGCCCGGGGAGCTGTTTTTT.

In this sample, this clonotype turned up many times. The V gene is TRBV27, the J gene TRBJ1-6; D call uncertain. V was pared by 3 bases and J by 5 bases, with 14 bases between. This CDR3 spans 16 amino acids. The germline CDR1 and CDR2 sequences are MNHEY and SMNVEV (reference sequence). This chain's CDR3 is CASSFRWSQDNSPLHF. The CDR3 coding sequence is TGTGCCAGCAGTTTCCGGTGGTCCCAGGATAATTCACCCCTCCACTTT.

This clonotype showed up just a few times. This sequence joins TRBV7-9 and TRBJ2-5, with D perhaps matching TRBD1 or TRBD2 (5 bases each). Germline assignment: CDR1 SEHNR and CDR2 FQNEAQ (reference sequence). V was clipped by 7 bases and J by 3 bases, with 18 bases between them. The CDR3 totals 15 residues. The CDR3 sequence: CASTPRSGPKETQYF. The CDR3, as DNA: TGTGCCAGCACCCCGAGGTCGGGGCCAAAAGAGACCCAGTACTTC.

In the case of this clonotype: Possible read error: a much larger clone is one base away. This rearrangement joins TRBV24-1 to TRBJ2-2; D is uncertain. CDR1 KGHDR and CDR2 SFDVKD come from the germline V gene. CDR3 length equals 12 residues. The V and J ends lost 12 bases and 6 bases respectively, with 13 bases between them. The CDR3 coding sequence is TGTGCCGCCTCTCGACCGGCCGGGGAGCTGTTTTTT. Protein: CAASRPAGELFF.

V and J are TRBV7-6 and TRBJ2-1; the D is unclear. The CDR3 totals 16 residues. Germline CDR1 SGHVS, CDR2 FNYEAQ. Trimming pared 3 bases from V and 4 bases from J, leaving 16 bases between. The CDR3 region has the DNA TGTGCCAGCAGCTTTTCACAAAAGACCCGATACAATGAGCAGTTCTTC. Residues: CASSFSQKTRYNEQFF. The variable domain in full, with the rest retrieved from reference TRBV7-6 and TRBJ2-1, is GAGVSQSPRYKVTKRGQDVALRCDPISGHVSLYWYRQALGQGPEFLTYFNYEAQQDKSGLPNDRFSAERPEGSISTLTIQRTEQRDSAMYRCASSFSQKTRYNEQFFGPGTRLTVL.

The genes are TRBV12-3 or TRBV12-4 and TRBJ1-2; D is unclear. Trimming shortened V by 3 bases and J by 7 bases, and 12 bases separated the two germline ends. This CDR3 spans 13 amino acids. The CDR3: CASSLFVPAGYTF. The CDR3 DNA reads as TGTGCCAGCAGTTTGTTTGTTCCGGCTGGCTACACCTTC.

The genes are TRBV28 and TRBJ2-1; 10 nucleotides line up with TRBD2. V shed 4 bases, J shed 8 bases, and the junction held 11 bases outside the gene matches. Germline CDR1 is MDHEN and CDR2 is SYDVKM. This CDR3 has 16 residues. This CDR3 reads CASSSHPSGGLDEQFF. For the CDR3, the DNA is TGTGCCAGCAGTTCCCACCCTAGCGGGGGCTTAGATGAGCAGTTCTTC.

V gene TRBV4-1 combines with J gene TRBJ1-1; possible D gene TRBD1, 6 bases. V was trimmed by 0 bases and J by 5 bases, leaving 13 bases between them. The V gene's germline CDR1 is MGHRA and CDR2 YSYEKL. The CDR3 loop spans 15 amino acids. CDR3 residues: CASSQENREWTEAFF. CDR3 coding DNA: TGCGCCAGCAGCCAAGAAAACAGGGAGTGGACTGAAGCTTTCTTT.